One and the same sample provided the 26 T cell receptor beta chains below, sequenced in a study of glioma-infiltrating T cells after dendritic cell vaccination. Here immunoSEQ multiplex PCR was the method, and the copy in TCRdb shows in-frame clones only, minus some. This sample yields more than 95,000 clones, of which roughly 76% are seen a single time; over 9.5% belongs to the top ten. This sample comprised blood, obtained before dendritic cell vaccination. The receptors come from a human donor with glioblastoma.

V gene TRBV19 combines with J gene TRBJ2-7; D is possibly TRBD2 (5 bases). Germline V gene sequence: CDR1 LNHDA, CDR2 SQIVND (reference sequence). The length of the CDR3 is 14 residues. Trimming cost V 3 bases and J 2 bases, with 11 bases left between them. The chain's CDR3 is CASSISGIAYEQYF. The CDR3 nucleotides read TGTGCCAGTAGTATCTCCGGGATAGCCTACGAGCAGTACTTC.

The rearrangement links TRBV11-3 to TRBJ2-5; TRBD2 matches 12 bases. From germline, CDR1 is SGHNT and CDR2 YENEEA. This CDR3 is built from 15 residues. The junction had 9 bases not matched to a gene; V was cut back by 8 bases and J by 5 bases. The CDR3, as DNA: TGTGCCAGCGAGGCTAGCGGGGGGGCAGGGGAGACCCAGTACTTC. This sequence encodes CASEASGGAGETQYF.

CDR3 protein: CASSKRGEGYTF. CDR3 bases: TGTGCCAGCAGCAAACGGGGAGAGGGCTACACCTTC. This sequence joins TRBV27 and TRBJ1-2; D gene uncertain. This CDR3 spans 12 amino acids. Trimming took 6 bases from V and 8 from J, leaving 13 bases between them. The germline CDR1 and CDR2 sequences are MNHEY and SMNVEV (reference sequence).

This chain links TRBV4-1 with TRBJ1-1; D call uncertain. Trimming took 3 bases from V and 3 from J, leaving 8 bases between them. CDR1 is MGHRA and CDR2 is YSYEKL in the germline V gene. This CDR3 is built from 13 residues. The CDR3 DNA reads as TGCGCCAGCAGCCATGGAGACGACACTGAAGCTTTCTTT. Translating it yields CASSHGDDTEAFF.

The rearrangement links TRBV6-1 to TRBJ1-1, with D uncertain. This CDR3 region has 14 residues. Germline values: CDR1 MNHNS, CDR2 SASEGT. V was shortened by 6 bases and J by 4 bases, with 15 bases between the two germline ends. In DNA form, the CDR3 reads TGTGCCAGCAGCCCTACGAGGGCAGGCACTGAAGCTTTCTTT. Amino acids: CASSPTRAGTEAFF.

V usage is TRBV15 and J usage is TRBJ2-1, with TRBD1 matching 8 bases. In germline, CDR1 is LNHNV, CDR2 YYDKDF (reference sequence). J was trimmed by 4 bases and V by 7 bases; bases with no gene match: 6. There are 14 residues in the CDR3. The CDR3 bases are TGTGCCACCACCGGGGACAGGCTTTACAATGAGCAGTTCTTC. Residues: CATTGDRLYNEQFF.

V usage is TRBV30 and J usage is TRBJ2-7; the match to TRBD1 covers 9 bases. V lost 2 bases, J lost 4 bases, and 6 bases stayed unmatched. Germline loops: CDR1 GTSNPN, CDR2 SVGIG (reference sequence). The CDR3 extends over 14 amino acids. CDR3 coding DNA: TGTGCCTGGAGTATAACAGGGGGCATTTACGAGCAGTACTTC. It is translated as CAWSITGGIYEQYF.

CDR3 sequence (DNA): TGCGCCAGCAGCTTGCAGGGTAGCTCTGGAAACACCATATATTTT. This gives the protein CASSLQGSSGNTIYF. The rearrangement joins TRBV5-1 to TRBJ1-3; weak D call: TRBD1 (5 bases). Trimming pared 1 base from V and 0 bases from J, leaving 8 bases between. This CDR3 contains 15 residues. Germline CDR1 is SGHRS and CDR2 is YFSETQ.

The genes are TRBV19 and TRBJ1-5; perhaps TRBD1 as D (6 bases). Germline V gene lookup returns CDR1 LNHDA and CDR2 SQIVND (reference sequence). V lost 3 bases and J lost 6, with 21 bases in between. The CDR3 totals 17 residues. This CDR3 is CASSIEWGRGESQPQHF. The CDR3 DNA sequence: TGTGCCAGTAGTATTGAATGGGGGCGCGGAGAAAGTCAGCCCCAGCATTTT.

The CDR3 nucleotides read TGTGCCAGCAGACCTATAGCGGTCCAAGAGACCCAGTACTTC. Its translation: CASRPIAVQETQYF. The chain has TRBV2 and TRBJ2-5; D might be TRBD2 (6 bases). V was shortened by 6 bases and J by 1 base, with 12 bases between the two germline ends. CDR1 is SNHLY, CDR2 FYNNEI, per germline. This CDR3 has 14 amino acids.

The rearrangement joins TRBV6-5 to TRBJ2-1; 7 bases fit TRBD1. The CDR3 covers 12 residues. Unmatched junction bases numbered 1, after V lost 5 bases and J lost 6 bases. Germline lookup yields CDR1 MNHEY and CDR2 SVGAGI. In DNA form, the CDR3 reads TGTGCCAGCAGTCGACAGGGCAATGAGCAGTTCTTC. Translated, it gives CASSRQGNEQFF.

The gene calls are TRBV7-9 and TRBJ1-1; D gene ambiguous. The CDR3 spans 15 residues. CDR1 is SEHNR and CDR2 is FQNEAQ in the germline V gene (reference sequence). The germline V and J ends were trimmed by 4 bases and 1 base, with 13 bases remaining between them. The CDR3 is CASSYRSQENTEAFF. The CDR3 region has the DNA TGTGCCAGCAGCTACCGCAGCCAGGAGAACACTGAAGCTTTCTTT.

The V gene is TRBV7-2, the J gene TRBJ2-1; 10 bases align to TRBD2. This CDR3 region has 15 residues. The J segment lost 10 bases and the V segment lost 3 bases, leaving 9 bases of the junction unmatched. Germline-derived CDR1 and CDR2 are SGHTA and FQGNSA. CDR3 sequence (DNA): TGTGCCAGCAGCTTGACAACTAGCGGGGTCGGGGAGCAGTTCTTC. Translated, it gives CASSLTTSGVGEQFF.

This chain uses TRBV2 with TRBJ2-5; D is undetermined. Germline CDR1 is SNHLY and CDR2 is FYNNEI. V was cut by 7 bases and J by 5 bases, with 17 bases left in between. The CDR3 is 14 amino acids. The CDR3 DNA reads as TGTGCCAGCAAAAACCTCCCTGCTGCGGAGACCCAGTACTTC. Protein product: CASKNLPAAETQYF.

This clone was detected a few times. The V call is TRBV6-6, the J call TRBJ1-1, with 9 positions matching TRBD1. V shed 4 bases, J shed 8 bases, and the junction held 2 bases outside the gene matches. Germline CDR1 MNHNY, CDR2 SVGAGI (reference sequence). The length of the CDR3 is 12 residues. The CDR3 DNA follows: TGTGCCAGCAGTTGGGACAGGGAGGAAGCTTTCTTT. It yields the protein CASSWDREEAFF.

The V call is TRBV29-1, the J call TRBJ2-1; TRBD1 agrees at 8 bases. Germline V gene sequence: CDR1 SQVTM, CDR2 ANQGSEA. After removal of 7 bases from V and 2 bases from J, the junction contained 7 bases not matched to a gene. The CDR3 extends over 14 amino acids. The CDR3 DNA reads TGCAGCGCTACCACAGGGGGAACCTACAATGAGCAGTTCTTC. It codes for CSATTGGTYNEQFF.

This chain uses TRBV19 with TRBJ1-5; 7 bases are a match to TRBD1. CDR1 and CDR2 from the germline V gene are LNHDA and SQIVND (reference sequence). V was pared by 5 bases and J by 3 bases, with 10 bases of the junction left unmatched. CDR3 length equals 16 residues. In DNA form, the CDR3 reads TGTGCCAGTAGTGCTCTCCCGGGACAGTTCAATCAGCCCCAGCATTTT. Its protein is CASSALPGQFNQPQHF.

The rearrangement uses TRBV6-7 and TRBJ2-5; 10 bases map to TRBD2. Being an ORF, TRBV6-7 has a function that is uncertain. This CDR3 region has 14 residues. J lost 5 bases, V lost 6 bases, and 6 bases had no gene match. The CDR3 DNA sequence: TGTGCCAGCAGCCCTAGCGGGGGCGGGGAGACCCAGTACTTC. Its translation: CASSPSGGGETQYF.

The V call is TRBV5-6, the J call TRBJ2-5; D uncertain. Per germline, CDR1 SGHDT and CDR2 YYEEEE. This CDR3 is built from 11 residues. With 7 bases removed from V and 12 bases from J, the gap between germline ends came to 16 bases. The CDR3 bases are TGTGCCAGCTCATCCAGAGGTCGAAAGTACTTC. This sequence encodes CASSSRGRKYF.

The chain joins TRBV18 to TRBJ2-4; 7 bases are shared with TRBD1. CDR1 is KGHSH, CDR2 LQKENI, per germline. The V gene end was trimmed by 6 bases and the J gene end by 9 bases; junction bases not matched to a gene: 5. The CDR3 loop spans 12 amino acids. The CDR3, as DNA: TGTGCCAGCTCGTCGACAGGGCCCATTCAGTACTTC. Its protein product is CASSSTGPIQYF.

The V call is TRBV5-1, the J call TRBJ2-7, with D possibly being TRBD1 (6 bases). The CDR3 spans 12 residues. Trimming pared 4 bases from V and 1 base from J, leaving 6 bases between. Germline assignment: CDR1 SGHRS and CDR2 YFSETQ. CDR3 nucleotides: TGCGCCAGCAGCGGACAGTCCTACGAGCAGTACTTC. Residues: CASSGQSYEQYF.

The chain joins TRBV30 to TRBJ2-5; 8 nucleotides line up with TRBD2. V lost 2 bases to trimming and J lost 3 bases; unmatched junction nucleotides: 2. Germline V gene data show CDR1 as GTSNPN and CDR2 as SVGIG (reference sequence). The CDR3 extends over 13 amino acids. The CDR3 here is CAWSSGGEETQYF. The CDR3 coding sequence is TGTGCCTGGAGTTCGGGGGGGGAAGAGACCCAGTACTTC.

The rearrangement joins TRBV7-3 to TRBJ2-3, with D maybe TRBD2 (7 bases). Trimming shortened V by 3 bases and J by 2 bases, and 18 bases separated the two germline ends. This CDR3 region has 17 residues. Germline values: CDR1 SGHTA, CDR2 FQGTGA. The CDR3 protein is CASSLSLGGPDTDTQYF. DNA of the CDR3: TGTGCCAGCAGCTTGTCTTTGGGGGGGCCTGACACAGATACGCAGTATTTT.

CDR3 loop: CASSPGRTGSYEQYF. The DNA for the CDR3 is TGTGCCAGCAGCCCTGGGAGGACAGGGTCCTACGAGCAGTACTTC. J is TRBJ2-7 and V is TRBV5-6, with TRBD1 matching over 8 bases. Germline CDR1 reads SGHDT; CDR2 reads YYEEEE. J lost 1 base, V lost 4 bases, and 7 bases had no gene match. The CDR3 is 15 amino acids. The full variable domain, its missing parts supplied by reference TRBV5-6 and TRBJ2-7, is DAGVTQSPTHLIKTRGQQVTLRCSPKSGHDTVSWYQQALGQGPQFIFQYYEEEERQRGNFPDRFSGHQFPNYSSELNVNALLLGDSALYLCASSPGRTGSYEQYFGPGTRLTVT.

The chain joins TRBV5-4 to TRBJ2-1; D is perhaps TRBD2 (5 bases). Trimming stripped 2 bases from V and 4 bases from J, with 22 bases between. In germline, CDR1 is SGHNT, CDR2 YYREEE (reference sequence). The CDR3 is 18 residues long. In nucleotides, the CDR3 is TGTGCCAGCAGCTTCTCACGGGCCACTGACTACTATTACAATGAGCAGTTCTTC. It yields the protein CASSFSRATDYYYNEQFF.

This sequence joins TRBV11-2 and TRBJ1-1; 7 positions agree with TRBD1. This CDR3 has 16 amino acids. J was trimmed by 4 bases and V by 1 base; bases with no gene match: 9. Germline values: CDR1 SGHAT, CDR2 FQNNGV. CDR3 sequence: CASSLGWRGLGTEAFF. CDR3 sequence (DNA): TGTGCCAGCAGCTTAGGGTGGAGGGGGCTCGGCACTGAAGCTTTCTTT.